This is a list of T cell receptor beta chains from one sample in a study of OX40 agonist ivuxolimab in advanced cancers. Clones were sequenced by immunoSEQ multiplex PCR, and TCRdb holds only the in-frame ones, with some missing. The sample includes about 75,000 clones, about 88% seen only once; the top ten take roughly 8%. The sample was CD4+ or CD8+ T cells sorted from blood, taken in a trial of the OX40 agonist ivuxolimab. The receptors here all came from an adult with an advanced solid tumor such as melanoma, head and neck, liver or kidney cancer. Both conserved end residues are part of each CDR3. Each record gives: J gene, D gene, V gene, clone size, CDR3 DNA, CDR3 protein. The D gene is left open where the match is weak. The size entry is marked missing in some rows and otherwise reads once, few, many or a size class.

>TRBJ2-5|.|TRBV6-5|.
TGTGCCAGCAGTCCCCCGGGCCAAGAGACCCAGTACTTC
CASSPPGQETQYF
>TRBJ2-5|.|TRBV30|.
TGTGCCTGGATGGGAGGACAGCAAGAGACCCAGTACTTC
CAWMGGQQETQYF
>TRBJ2-7|.|TRBV11-2|.
TGTGCCAGCAGCTTAGCGGCCTTCTTAGTAACGTCGAGGTCCTACGAGCAGTACTTC
CASSLAAFLVTSRSYEQYF
>TRBJ1-2|.|TRBV28|.
TGTGCCAGCACCGGGGCTTCCTTCTATGGCTACACCTTC
CASTGASFYGYTF
>TRBJ1-5|.|TRBV27|.
TGTGCCAGCAGCCCGTCACGCGGATGGCCGCCCCAGCATTTT
CASSPSRGWPPQHF
>TRBJ2-5|.|TRBV6-6|.
TGTTCCAGCAGATTCGGCAGAGAGACCCAGTACTTC
CSSRFGRETQYF
>TRBJ1-4|TRBD1|TRBV18|few
TGTGCCAGCTCACCGGGACAGCTGGAGGAAAAACTGTTTTTT
CASSPGQLEEKLFF
>TRBJ1-4|.|TRBV7-9|once
TGTGCCAGCAGCCCCGGGACATCTAATGAAAAACTGTTTTTT
CASSPGTSNEKLFF
>TRBJ2-2|TRBD1|TRBV18|.
TGTGCCAGCTCACCTCAGACAGGGGGCCTATCCACCGGGGAGCTGTTTTTT
CASSPQTGGLSTGELFF
>TRBJ1-3|.|TRBV18|.
TGTGCCAGCTCACCACCGTGGGAGGGCATCTCTGGAAACACCATATATTTT
CASSPPWEGISGNTIYF
>TRBJ1-6|.|TRBV4-1|.
TGCGCCAGCAGACGTTCAGAGGGGCAAAGAATTAGTCCCCTCCACTTT
CASRRSEGQRISPLHF
>TRBJ2-2|TRBD1|TRBV28|.
TGTGCCAGCAGTTTTACCGGGACAGCGAACACCGGGGAGCTGTTTTTT
CASSFTGTANTGELFF
>TRBJ2-2|.|TRBV6-6|.
TGTGCCAGCAGTTACACGAACACCGGGGAGCTGTTTTTT
CASSYTNTGELFF
>TRBJ2-7|.|TRBV6-1|.
TGTGCCAGCAGTGAAGTCCCCCGGAGGAACGAGCAGTACTTC
CASSEVPRRNEQYF
>TRBJ1-1|.|TRBV6-5|.
TGTGCCAGCAGTCCGACCTTGAACACTGAAGCTTTCTTT
CASSPTLNTEAFF
>TRBJ2-3|.|TRBV7-2|.
TGTGCCAGCTGCCTATCGGGGTCCTACACAGATACGCAGTATTTT
CASCLSGSYTDTQYF
>TRBJ1-1|.|TRBV6-1|.
TGTGCCAGCAGTACCAAGACTGAAGCTTTCTTT
CASSTKTEAFF
>TRBJ2-1|TRBD1|TRBV6-4|.
TGTGCCAGCAGTCCCGCCAGGGACAGGGCCAATGAGCAGTTCTTC
CASSPARDRANEQFF
>TRBJ2-1|.|TRBV27|.
TGTGCCAGCAGTTTAGCTCGTCCTTACAATGAGCAGTTCTTC
CASSLARPYNEQFF
>TRBJ1-5|.|TRBV18|.
TGTGCCAGCTCAGGAGACGATCAGCCCCAGCATTTT
CASSGDDQPQHF
>TRBJ2-6|.|TRBV27|few
TGTGCCAGCAGTTCCCGGAATCGGCTGGCCAACGTCCTGACTTTC
CASSSRNRLANVLTF
>TRBJ1-2|.|TRBV6-5|.
TGTGCCAGCAGCATCACGTCTAACTATGGCTACACCTTC
CASSITSNYGYTF
>TRBJ2-1|TRBD2|TRBV19|.
TGTGCCAGTAGGGGACTAGCGGGATACGGGAATGAGCAGTTCTTC
CASRGLAGYGNEQFF
>TRBJ1-2|.|TRBV7-3|.
TGTGCCAGCAGCTCATCGGGAGGGGTAGGATCTTACGGCTACACCTTC
CASSSSGGVGSYGYTF
>TRBJ2-3|.|TRBV10-2|.
TGCGCCAGCAAAAGGGGTGAGGGAGGTCGTTTCACAGATACGCAGTATTTT
CASKRGEGGRFTDTQYF
>TRBJ1-1|TRBD1|TRBV7-8|.
TGTGCCAGCAGCTTAGCCAACAGGGGTAAAACTGAAGCTTTCTTT
CASSLANRGKTEAFF
>TRBJ2-7|.|TRBV6-1|.
TGTGCCAGTGGGGCCTACAGCTCCTACGAGCAGTACTTC
CASGAYSSYEQYF
>TRBJ1-4|.|TRBV4-2|.
TGTGCCAGCAGCCCGGACCTTAATGAAAAACTGTTTTTT
CASSPDLNEKLFF